The sample holds many counts of the clone carrying this T cell receptor (beta chain). The antigen remains undetermined. The sample is drawn from a study of T cells in Graves' hyperthyroidism and ophthalmopathy. Study results and limitations: A median around 6 months before onset, the model predicted ophthalmopathy. Most thyroid clonotypes expanded above 0.001 were also detected in blood.

Researchers took RNA transcripts and amplified the TCR beta CDR3 regions from them. Initially, a first-round RT-PCR of the TCR CDR3 employed the HTBI primer set. TCRdb reanalysed the multiplex PCR reads using MiXCR and keeps one entry per CDR3 protein. The repertoire consists of just under 750,000 distinct CDR3 sequences, with about 35% occurring once and the leading ten covering 31%. CDR3 length: 14 residues. The germline gives CDR1 SGHTA, CDR2 FQGNSA. Unmatched junction bases numbered 4, after V lost 6 bases and J lost 0 bases. This receptor was obtained from a woman aged 40 to 55 with Graves' hyperthyroidism. The specimen sequenced was blood. The J gene is TRBJ1-1, the V gene TRBV7-2, with 7 bases aligning to TRBD1. The CDR3 nucleotides are TGTGCCAGCAGTCGGGACAGTGTGAACACTGAAGCTTTCTTT. This translates into CASSRDSVNTEAFF.